In this sample, the clone carrying this T cell receptor beta chain turned up a few times. Its antigen is not known. The data belong to a study of immune cell composition in non-small cell lung cancer. Study information: Tumours were mainly lung adenocarcinoma or squamous cell carcinoma. Study findings and constraints: Squamous lung tumours showed higher top 10 clone scores and clonality than adenocarcinomas. Around four fifths of squamous and under 35% of adenocarcinoma cases had tumour-associated clones >0.5%.

Data came from immunoSEQ multiplex PCR; TCRdb stores just in-frame clones and leaves some out. The sample includes some 2,000 clones, around 80% of them seen just once. This receptor was identified in a human donor with non-small cell lung cancer. Input material: lung tumor tissue.

The CDR3 spells CASSPGREGLGELFF. CDR3 nucleotide sequence: TGTGCCAGCAGTCCGGGGCGGGAGGGCCTCGGGGAGCTGTTTTTT. This rearrangement joins TRBV27 to TRBJ2-2; 9 bases map to TRBD2. Germline assignment: CDR1 MNHEY and CDR2 SMNVEV (reference sequence). CDR3 length: 15 residues. Germline trimming cut 5 bases from V and 7 bases from J; bases unmatched to any gene: 8.